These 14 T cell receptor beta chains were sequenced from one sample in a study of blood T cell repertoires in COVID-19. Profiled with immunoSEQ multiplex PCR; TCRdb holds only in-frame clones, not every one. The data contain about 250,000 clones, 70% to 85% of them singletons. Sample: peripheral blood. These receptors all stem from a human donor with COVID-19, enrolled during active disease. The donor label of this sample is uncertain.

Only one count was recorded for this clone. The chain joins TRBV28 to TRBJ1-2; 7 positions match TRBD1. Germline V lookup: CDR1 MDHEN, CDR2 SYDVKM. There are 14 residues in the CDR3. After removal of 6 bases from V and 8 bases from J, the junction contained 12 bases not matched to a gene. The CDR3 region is CASRLTGTRYGYTF. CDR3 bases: TGTGCCAGCAGATTGACAGGGACACGGTACGGCTACACCTTC.

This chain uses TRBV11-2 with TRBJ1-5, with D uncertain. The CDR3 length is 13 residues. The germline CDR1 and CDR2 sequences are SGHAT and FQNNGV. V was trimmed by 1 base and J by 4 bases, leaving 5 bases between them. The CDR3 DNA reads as TGTGCCAGCAGCTTAGGTGCGAATCAGCCCCAGCATTTT. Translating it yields CASSLGANQPQHF.

CDR3 bases: TGTGCCAGCAGCCCATCCTCTCATTCGAGCACTGAAGCTTTCTTT. It codes for CASSPSSHSSTEAFF. V usage is TRBV2 and J usage is TRBJ1-1; D uncertain. The V end was cut by 6 bases, the J end by 4 bases, with 18 bases between. Germline V lookup: CDR1 SNHLY, CDR2 FYNNEI. This CDR3 spans 15 amino acids. The entire variable domain, with the rest obtained from reference TRBV2 and TRBJ1-1, is as follows: EPEVTQTPSHQVTQMGQEVILRCVPISNHLYFYWYRQILGQKVEFLVSFYNNEISEKSEIFDDQFSVERPDGSNFTLKIRSTKLEDSAMYFCASSPSSHSSTEAFFGQGTRLTVV.

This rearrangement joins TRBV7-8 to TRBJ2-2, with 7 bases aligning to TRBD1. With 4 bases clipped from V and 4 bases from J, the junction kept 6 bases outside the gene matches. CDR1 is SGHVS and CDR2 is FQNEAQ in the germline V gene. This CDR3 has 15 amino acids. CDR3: CASSSDRVRTGELFF. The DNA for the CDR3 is TGTGCCAGCAGCTCCGACAGGGTTCGCACCGGGGAGCTGTTTTTT. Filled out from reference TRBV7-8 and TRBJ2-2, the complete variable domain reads GAGVSQSPRYKVAKRGQDVALRCDPISGHVSLFWYQQALGQGPEFLTYFQNEAQLDKSGLPSDRFFAERPEGSVSTLKIQRTQQEDSAVYLCASSSDRVRTGELFFGEGSRLTVL.

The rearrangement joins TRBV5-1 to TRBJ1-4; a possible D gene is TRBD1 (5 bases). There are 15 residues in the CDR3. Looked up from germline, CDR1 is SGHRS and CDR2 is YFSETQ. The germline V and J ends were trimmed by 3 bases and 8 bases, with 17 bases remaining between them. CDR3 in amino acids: CASSWMSGGDEKLFF. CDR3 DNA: TGCGCCAGCAGCTGGATGTCGGGGGGAGACGAAAAACTGTTTTTT.

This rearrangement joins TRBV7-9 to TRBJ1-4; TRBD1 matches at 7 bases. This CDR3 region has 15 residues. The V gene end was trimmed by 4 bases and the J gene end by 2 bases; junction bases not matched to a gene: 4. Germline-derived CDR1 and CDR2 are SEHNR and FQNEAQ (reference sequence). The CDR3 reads CASSSGTATNEKLFF. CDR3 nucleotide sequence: TGTGCCAGCAGCTCCGGGACAGCTACTAATGAAAAACTGTTTTTT.

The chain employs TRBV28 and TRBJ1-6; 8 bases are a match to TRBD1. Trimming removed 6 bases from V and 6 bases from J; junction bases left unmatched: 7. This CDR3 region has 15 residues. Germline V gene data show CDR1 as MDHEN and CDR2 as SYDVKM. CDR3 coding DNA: TGTGCCAGCAGGCCTCGGGACAGGACTAATTCACCCCTCCACTTT. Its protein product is CASRPRDRTNSPLHF.

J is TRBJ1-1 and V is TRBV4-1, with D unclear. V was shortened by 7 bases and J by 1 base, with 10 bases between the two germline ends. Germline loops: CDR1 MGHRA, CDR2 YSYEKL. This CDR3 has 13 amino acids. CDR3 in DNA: TGCGCCAGCACCCAGGAGGGGAACACTGAAGCTTTCTTT. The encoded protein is CASTQEGNTEAFF.

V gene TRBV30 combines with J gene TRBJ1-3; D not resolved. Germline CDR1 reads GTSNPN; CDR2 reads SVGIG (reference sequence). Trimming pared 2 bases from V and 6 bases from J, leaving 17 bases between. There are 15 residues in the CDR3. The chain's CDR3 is CAWSPPEGVENTIYF. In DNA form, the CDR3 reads TGTGCCTGGAGTCCCCCTGAGGGCGTCGAAAACACCATATATTTT.

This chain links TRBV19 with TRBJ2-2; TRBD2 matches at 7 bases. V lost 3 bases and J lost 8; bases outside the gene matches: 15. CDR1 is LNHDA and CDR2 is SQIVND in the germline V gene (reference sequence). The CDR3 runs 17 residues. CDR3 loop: CASSILSTSRLEGELFF. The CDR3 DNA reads TGTGCCAGTAGTATTTTGTCGACTAGCAGACTCGAGGGGGAGCTGTTTTTT. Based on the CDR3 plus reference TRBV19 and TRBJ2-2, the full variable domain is DGGITQSPKYLFRKEGQNVTLSCEQNLNHDAMYWYRQDPGQGLRLIYYSQIVNDFQKGDIAEGYSVSREKKESFPLTVTSAQKNPTAFYLCASSILSTSRLEGELFFGEGSRLTVL.

CDR3 DNA: TGTGCCAGCAGTCTCACAGGGGTTAATTCACCCCTCCACTTT. Translating it yields CASSLTGVNSPLHF. The chain is built from TRBV6-6 and TRBJ1-6; TRBD1 matches at 7 bases. CDR1 is MNHNY and CDR2 is SVGAGI in the germline V gene (reference sequence). This CDR3 has 14 residues. Trimming cost V 5 bases and J 6 bases; bases outside gene matches: 4.

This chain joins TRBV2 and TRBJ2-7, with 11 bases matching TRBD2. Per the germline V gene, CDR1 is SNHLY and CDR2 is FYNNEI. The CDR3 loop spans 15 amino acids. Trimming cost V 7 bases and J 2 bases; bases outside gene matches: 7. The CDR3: CASTPGLAVAYEQYF. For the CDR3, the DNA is TGTGCCAGCACCCCGGGACTAGCGGTTGCCTACGAGCAGTACTTC.

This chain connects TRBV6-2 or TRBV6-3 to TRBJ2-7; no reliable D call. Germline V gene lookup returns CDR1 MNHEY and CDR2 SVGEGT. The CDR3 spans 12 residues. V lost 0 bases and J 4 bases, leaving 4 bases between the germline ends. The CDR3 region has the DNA TGTGCCAGCAGTTACTCCTTTTACGAGCAGTACTTC. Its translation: CASSYSFYEQYF.

In nucleotides, the CDR3 is TGTGCCACCAGTGATCCCGGACAGGGGGTCTATGGCTACACCTTC. Protein: CATSDPGQGVYGYTF. This sequence joins TRBV24-1 and TRBJ1-2, with 10 bases matching TRBD1. The germline gives CDR1 KGHDR, CDR2 SFDVKD. V was pared by 3 bases and J by 4 bases, with 4 bases of the junction left unmatched. This CDR3 is built from 15 residues.